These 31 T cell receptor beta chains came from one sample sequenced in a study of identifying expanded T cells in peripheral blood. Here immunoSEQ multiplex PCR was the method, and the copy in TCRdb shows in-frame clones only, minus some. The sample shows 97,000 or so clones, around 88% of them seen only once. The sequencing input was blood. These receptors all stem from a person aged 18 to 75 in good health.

CDR3 sequence: CASSHTPGGNQETQYF. In DNA, the CDR3 is TGTGCCAGCAGCCACACTCCGGGAGGGAACCAAGAGACCCAGTACTTC. This chain connects TRBV4-2 to TRBJ2-5; 8 bases match TRBD2. CDR1 and CDR2 (germline): LGHNA, YNFKEQ. The CDR3 is 16 amino acids. The V gene end was trimmed by 3 bases and the J gene end by 0 bases; junction bases not matched to a gene: 6.

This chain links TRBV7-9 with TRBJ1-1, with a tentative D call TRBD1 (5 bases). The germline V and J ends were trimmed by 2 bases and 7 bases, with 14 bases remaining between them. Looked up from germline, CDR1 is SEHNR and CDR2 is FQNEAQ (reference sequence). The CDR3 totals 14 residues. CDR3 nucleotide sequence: TGTGCCAGCAGCTTAACGGGGGGACCAGATGAAGCTTTCTTT. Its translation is CASSLTGGPDEAFF.

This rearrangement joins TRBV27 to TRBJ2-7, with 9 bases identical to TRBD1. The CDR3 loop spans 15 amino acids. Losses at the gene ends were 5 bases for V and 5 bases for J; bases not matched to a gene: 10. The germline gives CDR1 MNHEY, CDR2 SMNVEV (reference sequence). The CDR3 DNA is TGTGCCAGCAGTCTAATCGACAGGGGGAGAAACGAGCAGTACTTC. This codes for CASSLIDRGRNEQYF.

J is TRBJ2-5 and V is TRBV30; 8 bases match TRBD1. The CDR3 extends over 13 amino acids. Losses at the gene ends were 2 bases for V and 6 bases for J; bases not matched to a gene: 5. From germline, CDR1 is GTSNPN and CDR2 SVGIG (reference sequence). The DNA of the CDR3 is TGTGCCTGGAGTCAGACAGGGGCCAAGACCCAGTACTTC. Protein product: CAWSQTGAKTQYF. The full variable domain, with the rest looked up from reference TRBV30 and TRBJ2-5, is SQTIHQWPATLVQPVGSPLSLECTVEGTSNPNLYWYRQAAGRGLQLLFYSVGIGQISSEVPQNLSASRPQDRQFILSSKKLLLSDSGFYLCAWSQTGAKTQYFGPGTRLLVL.

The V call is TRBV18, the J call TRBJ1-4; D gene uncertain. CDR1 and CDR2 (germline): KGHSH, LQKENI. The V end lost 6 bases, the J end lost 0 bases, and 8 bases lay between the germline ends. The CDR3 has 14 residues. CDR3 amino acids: CASSPDATNEKLFF. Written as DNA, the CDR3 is TGTGCCAGCTCGCCGGATGCAACTAATGAAAAACTGTTTTTT.

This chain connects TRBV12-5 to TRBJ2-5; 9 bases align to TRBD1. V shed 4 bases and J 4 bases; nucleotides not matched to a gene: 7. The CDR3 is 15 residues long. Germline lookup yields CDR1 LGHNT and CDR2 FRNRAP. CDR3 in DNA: TGTGCTAGTGGTTCTTCGGGACAGGGAGGAGAGACCCAGTACTTC. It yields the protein CASGSSGQGGETQYF.

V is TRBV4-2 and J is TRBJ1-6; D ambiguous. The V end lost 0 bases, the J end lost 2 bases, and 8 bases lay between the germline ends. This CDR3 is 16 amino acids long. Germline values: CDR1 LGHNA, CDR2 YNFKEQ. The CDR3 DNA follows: TGTGCCAGCAGCCAAGAGAAGGGAACCTATAATTCACCCCTCCACTTT. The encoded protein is CASSQEKGTYNSPLHF.

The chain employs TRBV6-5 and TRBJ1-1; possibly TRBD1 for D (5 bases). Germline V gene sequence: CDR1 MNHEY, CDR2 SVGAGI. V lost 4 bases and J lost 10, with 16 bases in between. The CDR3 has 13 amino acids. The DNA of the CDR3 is TGTGCCAGCAGTTCCGCCGGGCGGGGGGGAGCTTTCTTT. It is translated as CASSSAGRGGAFF.

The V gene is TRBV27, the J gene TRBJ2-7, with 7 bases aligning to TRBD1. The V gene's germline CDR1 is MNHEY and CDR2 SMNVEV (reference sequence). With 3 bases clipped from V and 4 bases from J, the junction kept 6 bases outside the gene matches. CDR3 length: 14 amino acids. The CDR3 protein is CASSFRPQGYEQYF. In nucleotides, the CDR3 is TGTGCCAGCAGTTTCCGTCCACAGGGGTACGAGCAGTACTTC.

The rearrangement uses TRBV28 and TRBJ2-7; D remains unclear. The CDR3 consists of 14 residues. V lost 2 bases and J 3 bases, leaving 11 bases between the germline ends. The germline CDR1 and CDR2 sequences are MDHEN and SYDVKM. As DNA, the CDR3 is TGTGCCAGCAGTTTAGAGTGGCCAAACTACGAGCAGTACTTC. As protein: CASSLEWPNYEQYF.

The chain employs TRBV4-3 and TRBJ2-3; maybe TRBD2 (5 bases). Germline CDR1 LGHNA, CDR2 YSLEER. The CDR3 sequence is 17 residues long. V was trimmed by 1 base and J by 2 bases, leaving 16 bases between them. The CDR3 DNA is TGCGCCAGCAGCCAAGCCCCCAGCGGTTTCTCCACAGATACGCAGTATTTT. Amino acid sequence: CASSQAPSGFSTDTQYF.

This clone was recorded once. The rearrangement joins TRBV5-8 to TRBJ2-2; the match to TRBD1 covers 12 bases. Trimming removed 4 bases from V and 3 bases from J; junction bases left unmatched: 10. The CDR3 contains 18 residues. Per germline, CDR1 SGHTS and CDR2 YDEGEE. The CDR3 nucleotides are TGTGCCAGCAGCACCCGGGACAGGGGGCGCTGGGACACCGGGGAGCTGTTTTTT. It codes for CASSTRDRGRWDTGELFF. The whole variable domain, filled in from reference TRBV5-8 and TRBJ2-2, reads EAGVTQSPTHLIKTRGQQATLRCSPISGHTSVYWYQQALGLGLQFLLWYDEGEERNRGNFPPRFSGRQFPNYSSELNVNALELEDSALYLCASSTRDRGRWDTGELFFGEGSRLTVL.

CDR3: CASSSRNGNEQFF. CDR3 sequence (DNA): TGTGCCAGTAGTTCCCGGAACGGCAATGAGCAGTTCTTC. J is TRBJ2-1 and V is TRBV19; D not resolved. The CDR3 is 13 residues long. V was clipped by 5 bases and J by 6 bases, with 11 bases between them. Germline lookup yields CDR1 LNHDA and CDR2 SQIVND (reference sequence).

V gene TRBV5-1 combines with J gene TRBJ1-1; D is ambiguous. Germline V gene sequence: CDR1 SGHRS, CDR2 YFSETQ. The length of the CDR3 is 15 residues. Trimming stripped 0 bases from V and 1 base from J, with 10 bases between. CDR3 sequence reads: CASSLAWQRNTEAFF. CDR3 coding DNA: TGCGCCAGCAGCTTGGCATGGCAGAGGAACACTGAAGCTTTCTTT.

DNA for the CDR3: TGTGCCAGCAGTGATCAGGACAATGAGCAGTTCTTC. Its translation is CASSDQDNEQFF. The V and J genes are TRBV2 and TRBJ2-1; the D is unclear. This CDR3 spans 12 amino acids. Deletions cut 3 bases from V and 5 bases from J, with 5 bases between. The germline V gene has CDR1 SNHLY and CDR2 FYNNEI.

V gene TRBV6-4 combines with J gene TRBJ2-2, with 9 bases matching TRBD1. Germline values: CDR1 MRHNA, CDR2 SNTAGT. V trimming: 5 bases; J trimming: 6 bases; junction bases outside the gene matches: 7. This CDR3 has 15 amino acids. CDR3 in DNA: TGTGCCAGCAGTTCCGGGACAGGGATTGCCGGGGAGCTGTTTTTT. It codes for CASSSGTGIAGELFF.

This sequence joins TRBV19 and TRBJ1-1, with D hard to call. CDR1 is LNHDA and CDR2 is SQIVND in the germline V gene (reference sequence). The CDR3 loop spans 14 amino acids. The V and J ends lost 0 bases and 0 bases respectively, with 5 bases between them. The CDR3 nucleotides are TGTGCCAGTAGTATAGACAGGCTGAACACTGAAGCTTTCTTT. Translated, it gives CASSIDRLNTEAFF.

CDR3 protein: CASSPGQISGNTIYF. The CDR3 DNA reads TGTGCCAGCTCACCGGGACAGATCTCTGGAAACACCATATATTTT. This chain joins TRBV18 and TRBJ1-3, with 7 nucleotides matching TRBD1. Germline trimming cut 3 bases from V and 0 bases from J; bases unmatched to any gene: 2. Germline assignment: CDR1 KGHSH and CDR2 LQKENI. The CDR3 is 15 residues long.

The CDR3 sequence: CSALPSGRIDTQYF. For the CDR3, the DNA is TGCAGCGCACTCCCTAGCGGGAGGATAGATACGCAGTATTTT. V and J are TRBV29-1 and TRBJ2-3, with 11 bases identical to TRBD2. The CDR3 contains 14 residues. Germline assignment: CDR1 SQVTM and CDR2 ANQGSEA. Trimming took 7 bases from V and 5 from J; bases not matched to a gene: 8.

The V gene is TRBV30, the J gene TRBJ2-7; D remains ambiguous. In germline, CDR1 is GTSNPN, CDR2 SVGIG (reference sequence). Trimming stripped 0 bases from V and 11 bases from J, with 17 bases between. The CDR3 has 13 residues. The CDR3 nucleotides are TGTGCCTGGAGTGTAGCCCCCGAGTTCAACGAGTACTTC. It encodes CAWSVAPEFNEYF.

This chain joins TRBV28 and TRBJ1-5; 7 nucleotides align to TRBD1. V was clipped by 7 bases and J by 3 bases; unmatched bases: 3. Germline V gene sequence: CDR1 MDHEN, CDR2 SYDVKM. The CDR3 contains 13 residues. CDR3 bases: TGTGCCAGCATTACAGGGGCCAATCAGCCCCAGCATTTT. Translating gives CASITGANQPQHF. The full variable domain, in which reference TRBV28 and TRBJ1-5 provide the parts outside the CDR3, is DVKVTQSSRYLVKRTGEKVFLECVQDMDHENMFWYRQDPGLGLRLIYFSYDVKMKEKGDIPEGYSVSREKKERFSLILESASTNQTSMYLCASITGANQPQHFGDGTRLSIL.

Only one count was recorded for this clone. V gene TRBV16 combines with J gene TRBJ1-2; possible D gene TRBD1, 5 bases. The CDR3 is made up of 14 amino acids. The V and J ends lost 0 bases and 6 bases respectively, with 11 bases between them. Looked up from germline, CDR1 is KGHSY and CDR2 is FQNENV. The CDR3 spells CASSQSPRDDGYTF. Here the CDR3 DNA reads TGTGCCAGCAGCCAATCCCCCAGGGATGATGGCTACACCTTC.

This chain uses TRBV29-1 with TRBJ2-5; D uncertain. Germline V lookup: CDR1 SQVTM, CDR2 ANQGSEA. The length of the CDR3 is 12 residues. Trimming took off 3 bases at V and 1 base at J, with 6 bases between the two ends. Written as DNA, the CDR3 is TGCAGCGTTGATCGCACCCAAGAGACCCAGTACTTC. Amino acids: CSVDRTQETQYF.

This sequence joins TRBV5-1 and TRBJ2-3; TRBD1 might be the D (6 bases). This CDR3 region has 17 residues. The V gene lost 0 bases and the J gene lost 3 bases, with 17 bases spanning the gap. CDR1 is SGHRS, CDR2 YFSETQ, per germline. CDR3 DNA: TGCGCCAGCAGCTTGGGCCAAGAGACAGGACGGACAGATACGCAGTATTTT. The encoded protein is CASSLGQETGRTDTQYF. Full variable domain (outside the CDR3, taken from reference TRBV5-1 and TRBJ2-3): KAGVTQTPRYLIKTRGQQVTLSCSPISGHRSVSWYQQTPGQGLQFLFEYFSETQRNKGNFPGRFSGRQFSNSRSEMNVSTLELGDSALYLCASSLGQETGRTDTQYFGPGTRLTVL.

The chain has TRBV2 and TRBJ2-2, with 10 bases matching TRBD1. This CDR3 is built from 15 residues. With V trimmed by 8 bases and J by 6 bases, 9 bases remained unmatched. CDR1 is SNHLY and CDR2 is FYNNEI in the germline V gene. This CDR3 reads CASEPGQGNPGELFF. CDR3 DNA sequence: TGTGCCAGCGAGCCGGGACAGGGGAATCCCGGGGAGCTGTTTTTT.

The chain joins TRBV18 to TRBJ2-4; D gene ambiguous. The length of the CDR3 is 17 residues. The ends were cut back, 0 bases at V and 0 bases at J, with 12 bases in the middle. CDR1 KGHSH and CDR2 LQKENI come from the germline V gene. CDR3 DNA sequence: TGTGCCAGCTCACCACCGGTGGGTACCATAGCCAAAAACATTCAGTACTTC. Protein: CASSPPVGTIAKNIQYF.

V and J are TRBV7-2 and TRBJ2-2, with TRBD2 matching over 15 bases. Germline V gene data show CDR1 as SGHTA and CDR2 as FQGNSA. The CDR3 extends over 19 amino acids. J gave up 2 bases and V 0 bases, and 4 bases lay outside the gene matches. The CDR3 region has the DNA TGTGCCAGCAGCTTAGCCCTGGGACTAGCGGGGGGCAACACCGGGGAGCTGTTTTTT. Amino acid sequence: CASSLALGLAGGNTGELFF.

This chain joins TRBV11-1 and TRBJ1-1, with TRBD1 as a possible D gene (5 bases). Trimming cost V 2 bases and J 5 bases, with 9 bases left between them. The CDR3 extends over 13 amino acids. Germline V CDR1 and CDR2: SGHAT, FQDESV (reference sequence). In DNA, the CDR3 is TGTGCCAGCAGCTTAAATCAGGGTACTGAAGCTTTCTTT. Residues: CASSLNQGTEAFF.

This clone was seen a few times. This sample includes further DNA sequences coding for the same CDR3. As DNA, the CDR3 is TGTGCCAGCAGCTTGAAGGGCACCGGGGAGCTGTTTTTT. Protein sequence: CASSLKGTGELFF. The rearrangement joins TRBV7-9 to TRBJ2-2; D not certain. With 3 bases removed from V and 4 bases from J, the gap between germline ends came to 6 bases. The CDR3 loop spans 13 amino acids. The germline CDR1 and CDR2 sequences are SEHNR and FQNEAQ (reference sequence).

The CDR3 bases are TGTGCCAGCAGCTTGGGACAACGGGACATTCAGTACTTC. Its protein is CASSLGQRDIQYF. The V call is TRBV11-2, the J call TRBJ2-4, with a possible D match to TRBD1 (6 bases). Germline V gene sequence: CDR1 SGHAT, CDR2 FQNNGV. The CDR3 loop spans 13 amino acids. Trimming stripped 3 bases from V and 8 bases from J, with 11 bases between.

CDR3 in amino acids: CASSSGRRTSGGQETQYF. The CDR3 nucleotides read TGTGCCAGCAGCTCCGGGCGTCGGACTAGCGGGGGGCAAGAGACCCAGTACTTC. J is TRBJ2-5 and V is TRBV7-8; 14 nucleotides match TRBD2. The J segment lost 2 bases and the V segment lost 4 bases, leaving 9 bases of the junction unmatched. The CDR3 consists of 18 residues. Germline V gene sequence: CDR1 SGHVS, CDR2 FQNEAQ.